This is a list of T cell receptor beta chains from one sample in a study of Tregs in tolerant kidney transplant recipients. Some clones are missing from TCRdb's copy, which holds only in-frame ones; the method was immunoSEQ multiplex PCR. The data contain tens of thousands of clones, around 84% of them seen just once; the ten biggest clones take up roughly 4%. The sequenced material came from CD4+ T cells from blood. Every receptor here comes from a human donor in good health. The conserved cysteine and the conserved F or W are not part of the CDR3 here. The D gene is left open where the match is weak.

NA,TRBV6-5,ASSFLSGNTIY
TRBD1,TRBV6-1,ASRGDRGHYEQY
TRBD1,TRBV6-6,ASRPTTGGSYEQY
TRBD1,TRBV10-1,ASSGYEGARITEAF
TRBD1,TRBV7-2,ASSLISGTGVPGELF
NA,TRBV10-2,ASSERPRGANREQF
NA,TRBV5-1,ASSPTTVHNTGELF
NA,TRBV21-1,ASSKGRGNEQF
TRBD2,TRBV6-5,ASRGSSGYNEQF
NA,TRBV7-3,ASSYNAGETQY
NA,TRBV4-2,ASSQGGPGDTIY
NA,TRBV27,ASSLSGSHNGYT
NA,TRBV11-2,ASSSTAGANVLT
NA,TRBV28,AVGSGELF
NA,TRBV11-2,ASSLEGTTLARF
NA,TRBV7-7,ASSLPNTGELF
TRBD1,TRBV11-2,ASSSPTGTTEAF
NA,TRBV5-4,ASSPGGAGNTEAF
TRBD1,TRBV4-2,ASSTGQELYGYT
TRBD1,TRBV5-4,ASSRSRDRFDEQF
NA,TRBV20-1,SGGSGNTIY
TRBD2,TRBV19,ASSIRASGYEQY
NA,TRBV19,ASSTRMNTEAF
NA,TRBV12-2,ASRLATGGDTDTQY